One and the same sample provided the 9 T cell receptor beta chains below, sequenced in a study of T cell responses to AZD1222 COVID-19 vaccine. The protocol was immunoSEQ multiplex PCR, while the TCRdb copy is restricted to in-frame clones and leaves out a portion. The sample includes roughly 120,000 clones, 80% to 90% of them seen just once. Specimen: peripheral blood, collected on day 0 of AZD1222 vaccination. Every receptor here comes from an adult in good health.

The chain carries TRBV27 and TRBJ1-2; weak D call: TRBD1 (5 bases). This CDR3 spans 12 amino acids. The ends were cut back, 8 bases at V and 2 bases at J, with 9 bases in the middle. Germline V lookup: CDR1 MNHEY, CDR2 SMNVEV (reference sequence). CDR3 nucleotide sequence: TGTGCCAGCCTGACAGTAAACTATGGCTACACCTTC. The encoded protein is CASLTVNYGYTF.

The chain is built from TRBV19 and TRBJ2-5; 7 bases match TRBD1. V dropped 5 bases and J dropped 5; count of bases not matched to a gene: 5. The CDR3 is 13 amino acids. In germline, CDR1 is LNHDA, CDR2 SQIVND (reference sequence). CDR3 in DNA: TGTGCCAGTAGTCAGGGGGTAGGGGAGACCCAGTACTTC. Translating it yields CASSQGVGETQYF.

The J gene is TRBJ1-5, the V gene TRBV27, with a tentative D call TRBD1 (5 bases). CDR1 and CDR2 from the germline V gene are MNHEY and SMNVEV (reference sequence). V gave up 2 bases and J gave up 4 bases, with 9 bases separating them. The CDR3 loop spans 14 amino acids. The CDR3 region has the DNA TGTGCCAGCAGTTTACGATCAGGGAATCAGCCCCAGCATTTT. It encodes CASSLRSGNQPQHF.

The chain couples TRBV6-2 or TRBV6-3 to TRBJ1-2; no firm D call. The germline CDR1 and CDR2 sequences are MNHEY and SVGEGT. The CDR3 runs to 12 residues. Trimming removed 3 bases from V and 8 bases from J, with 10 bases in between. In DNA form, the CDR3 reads TGTGCCAGCAGTTATTTCGGTGGGGGCTACACCTTC. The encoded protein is CASSYFGGGYTF.

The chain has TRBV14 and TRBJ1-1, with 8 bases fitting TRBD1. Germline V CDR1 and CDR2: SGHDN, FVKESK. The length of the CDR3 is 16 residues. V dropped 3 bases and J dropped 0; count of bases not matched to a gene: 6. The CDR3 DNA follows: TGTGCCAGCAGCCATGCAAGACAGGGGATGAACACTGAAGCTTTCTTT. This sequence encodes CASSHARQGMNTEAFF.

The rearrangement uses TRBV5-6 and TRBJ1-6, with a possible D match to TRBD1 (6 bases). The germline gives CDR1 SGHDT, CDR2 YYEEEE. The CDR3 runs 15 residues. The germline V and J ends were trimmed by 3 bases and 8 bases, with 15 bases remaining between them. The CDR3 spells CASSSSGGRDSPLHF. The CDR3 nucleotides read TGTGCCAGCAGCTCCTCGGGGGGCCGAGATTCACCCCTCCACTTT.

DNA of the CDR3: TGTGCCAGCAGCTTGATGACAGCTGCAACTAATGAAAAACTGTTTTTT. This sequence encodes CASSLMTAATNEKLFF. The V and J genes are TRBV5-4 and TRBJ1-4; maybe TRBD1 (5 bases). Trimming stripped 1 base from V and 0 bases from J, with 10 bases between. Per germline, CDR1 SGHNT and CDR2 YYREEE (reference sequence). This CDR3 region has 16 residues.

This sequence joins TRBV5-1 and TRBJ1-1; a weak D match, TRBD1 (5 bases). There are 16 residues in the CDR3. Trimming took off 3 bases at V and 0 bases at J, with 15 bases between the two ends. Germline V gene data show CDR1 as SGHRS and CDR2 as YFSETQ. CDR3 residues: CASSSSWGGMNTEAFF. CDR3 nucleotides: TGCGCCAGCAGCTCCTCCTGGGGGGGAATGAACACTGAAGCTTTCTTT.

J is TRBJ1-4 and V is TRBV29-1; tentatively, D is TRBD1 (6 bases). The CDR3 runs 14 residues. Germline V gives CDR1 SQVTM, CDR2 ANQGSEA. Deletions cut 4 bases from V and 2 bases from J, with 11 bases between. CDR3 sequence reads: CSVGDRSTNEKLFF. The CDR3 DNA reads TGCAGCGTTGGAGACAGGTCCACTAATGAAAAACTGTTTTTT.